This T cell receptor beta chain was profiled in a study of blood T cell repertoires in COVID-19 (TCRdb year 2020). Describing the broader study: Samples from collaborators originated in the United States, Italy and Spain and spanned both the acute and convalescent phases of COVID-19. The dataset comprised deeply sampled blood TCRbeta repertoires from subjects exposed to, actively infected with, or recovered from COVID-19. Samples were obtained from the ongoing ImmuneRACE study (first 160 participants) and from 1,254 subjects provided by 6 global collaborators. Where HLA class I and class II types were available, the types were taken from metadata supplied by the sample provider, not from assay-based typing. The repertoires were released in a freely available public database meant as a resource for research on the immune response to SARS-CoV-2. The prospective study material was composed of cDNA or gDNA derived from T cells, B-cell-depleted T cells, or PBMCs. Nearly every sample came with metadata listing a de-identified subject ID, COVID-19 status, age in years and sex. Paper-wide results and their limitations: The amount of clinical and demographic metadata varied by source and participant and was provided uncurated.

Concerning this clone: The target of this receptor is not known. The record has no base qualities; no much larger clone is one base away.

TCRbeta CDR3 regions were amplified from genomic DNA by means of the immunoSEQ Assay, a bias-controlled multiplex PCR. As for the original processing: The number of nucleated cells in each sample was estimated by amplification of reference gene primers within the assay. To quantify the absolute abundance of each unique TCRbeta CDR3 rearrangement, sequence reads were collapsed and filtered. For each sample, productive Simpson clonality was calculated by taking the square root of Simpson's diversity index across productive rearrangements. TCRdb obtained this table from immuneACCESS and retained in-frame rearrangements with V and J assigned. These tables miss some clones; where compared with another copy, unresolved V genes account for less than half of the shortfall, and the remainder is unexplained. V and J calls and clone size are given by that table; D and trimming were obtained from the DNA. The sample has under 100,000 clones on record, around 88% of them singletons. The ten largest clonotypes hold 7% to 10% of the sample.

The collaborating institutions used their own protocols to collect whole blood in K2EDTA tubes. Collaborator samples were shipped for TCRbeta analysis as frozen whole blood, isolated PBMCs, or DNA extracted from either sample type. The germline ends are 5 bases apart after V is trimmed by 4 bases and J by 10 bases. For CDR1 and CDR2, the germline V gene lists SGDLS and YYNGEE. From the cysteine through the phenylalanine, the CDR3 covers 9 amino acids. Left in the record is the CDR3 DNA by itself, 27 bases read in frame from the first base. The receptor was derived from a man between 25 and 39 years old with acute or convalescent COVID-19. In this chain, TRBV9 is recombined with TRBJ1-1; the D gene cannot be resolved reliably. The specimen was peripheral blood. DNA sequence: TGTGCCAGCAGCCCGGGAGCTTTCTTT. This encodes CASSPGAFF.